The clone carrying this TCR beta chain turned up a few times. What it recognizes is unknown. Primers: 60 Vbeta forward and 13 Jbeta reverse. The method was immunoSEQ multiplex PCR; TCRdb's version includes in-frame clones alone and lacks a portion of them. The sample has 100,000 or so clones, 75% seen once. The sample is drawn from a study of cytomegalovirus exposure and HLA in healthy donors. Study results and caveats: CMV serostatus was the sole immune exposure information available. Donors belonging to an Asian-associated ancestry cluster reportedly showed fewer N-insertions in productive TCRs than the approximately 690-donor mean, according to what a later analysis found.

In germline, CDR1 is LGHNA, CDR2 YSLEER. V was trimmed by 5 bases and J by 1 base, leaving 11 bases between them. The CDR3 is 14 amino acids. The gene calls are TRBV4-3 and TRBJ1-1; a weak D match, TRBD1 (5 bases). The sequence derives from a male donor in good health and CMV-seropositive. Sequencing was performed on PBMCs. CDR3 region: CASSFGHRNTEAFF. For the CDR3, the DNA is TGCGCCAGCAGCTTCGGACACCGGAACACTGAAGCTTTCTTT.